What follows describes a single T cell receptor beta chain. The antigen remains unidentified. These data belong to a study of PD-L1 blockade in urothelial cancer. Study-wide results and caveats: At 3 weeks on treatment, tumor-associated clones expanded more with durable benefit.

Repertoires were generated with immunoSEQ multiplex PCR, while TCRdb's copy carries only in-frame clones and drops some. This sample yields tens of thousands of clones, of which around 83% are seen a single time; around 2% belongs to the top ten. Time point specified: pretreatment peripheral blood. The study collected 1 to 8 samples per patient, pretreatment and on-treatment. Material: PBMCs, obtained around atezolizumab (anti-PD-L1) treatment. The sequence came from a man aged 55 to 70 with urothelial cancer.

Written as DNA, the CDR3 is TGTGCCACCTCAGGTTCCCCCGTTAAGGGCAATCAGCCCCAGCATTTT. Translating it yields CATSGSPVKGNQPQHF. The genes are TRBV28 and TRBJ1-5; unclear D gene. V dropped 10 bases and J dropped 2 bases, with 21 bases sitting between them. Per the germline V gene, CDR1 is MDHEN and CDR2 is SYDVKM. The CDR3 runs 16 residues.